The 24 T cell receptor beta chains below were found in one sample sequenced in a study of tumor-infiltrating lymphocytes in primary liver carcinoma. From approximately 550 ng of total RNA, TCR beta-specific cDNA was reverse-transcribed using a constant-region primer. A slightly modified ARM-PCR protocol with three nested multiplex PCR rounds produced these TCR beta libraries. A C-beta reverse primer and TRBV1-TRBV30 forward primers served in each of the first two PCR rounds, at about 10 cycles apiece. In TCRdb, the multiplex PCR reads were re-called with MiXCR into one record per CDR3 protein. This sample has approximately 92,000 distinct CDR3 sequences, with less than 70% found just once. The approximately 17-34 mg bulk tissue piece was not sorted before simultaneous RNA and DNA extraction. The sample was tumor-adjacent normal liver tissue. These receptors originate from a man in his forties or fifties with primary liver carcinoma and hepatitis B virus infection.

The CDR3, as DNA: TGTGCCAGCAGCTTCCAGGGACAGGGGGGTGGTGAGCAGTTCTTC. It specifies CASSFQGQGGGEQFF. The chain combines TRBV7-9 with TRBJ2-1; 11 positions match TRBD1. The CDR3 sequence is 15 residues long. J lost 9 bases, V lost 3 bases, and 7 bases had no gene match. Germline CDR1 reads SEHNR; CDR2 reads FQNEAQ (reference sequence).

The genes are TRBV4-1 and TRBJ1-4, with TRBD1 identical over 7 bases. Trimming at V came to 4 bases and at J to 8 bases, leaving 13 bases not matched to a gene. Germline CDR1 MGHRA, CDR2 YSYEKL. The CDR3 totals 16 residues. The CDR3 sequence is CASSPLSKGAREKLFF. DNA of the CDR3: TGCGCCAGCAGCCCACTCTCGAAGGGGGCACGCGAAAAACTGTTTTTT.

With regard to this clonotype: Compared with germline, one end of the junction differs, possibly owing to a read error. The chain uses TRBV30 and TRBJ2-1; 8 bases map to TRBD1. The CDR3 is made up of 14 amino acids. CDR1 and CDR2 (germline): GTSNPN, SVGIG (reference sequence). Here the CDR3 DNA reads TGTGCCTGGGGTCGGACAGGGTCCTACATTGAGCAGTTCTTC. Its protein is CAWGRTGSYIEQFF.

For this clonotype: This clone may be a read error of a much larger clone one base away. Here the CDR3 reads CANSPGLAVYNEQFF. CDR3 DNA: TGTGCCAACAGCCCCGGACTAGCGGTTTACAATGAGCAGTTCTTC. J is TRBJ2-1 and V is TRBV5-4; 10 bases match TRBD2. CDR3 length equals 15 residues. The V gene's germline CDR1 is SGHNT and CDR2 YYREEE (reference sequence).

As concerns this clonotype: Because the CDR3 is missing its conserved closing phenylalanine or tryptophan, this is likely a read error. The DNA is left out, because the CDR3 cannot be placed on it with certainty; the CDR3 is given as TCRdb lists it. The V call is TRBV10-3, the J call TRBJ2-1. 12 amino acids form the CDR3, both terminal residues included. CDR1 and CDR2 from the germline V gene are ENHRY and SYGVKD. This CDR3 is CAISDGGNEHFL.

As regards this clonotype: Given the absence of the conserved phenylalanine or tryptophan at the CDR3 end, a read error is likely. The gene calls are TRBV4-2 and TRBJ2-4, with D uncertain. The CDR3 consists of 18 residues. Germline CDR1 and CDR2: LGHNA and YNFKEQ. Trimming took 4 bases from V and 0 from J, leaving 19 bases between them. The CDR3 protein is CASSPPPLVGIAKNIQYL. CDR3 nucleotides: TGTGCCAGCAGCCCGCCCCCGCTAGTGGGGATAGCCAAAAACATTCAGTACCTC.

This clonotype turned up a few times. A much larger clone differs from this one at a single base, so this may be a read error. This chain joins TRBV10-3 and TRBJ2-5; D is unresolved. V was shortened by 6 bases and J by 2 bases, with 7 bases between the two germline ends. Germline CDR1 and CDR2: ENHRY and SYGVKD. The CDR3 contains 12 residues. The CDR3 protein is CAISPVQETQYF. CDR3 sequence (DNA): TGTGCCATCAGCCCGGTGCAAGAGACCCAGTACTTC.

V and J are TRBV7-2 and TRBJ1-1; D ambiguous. V lost 3 bases and J 9 bases, leaving 14 bases between the germline ends. The CDR3 sequence is 13 residues long. Germline lookup yields CDR1 SGHTA and CDR2 FQGNSA. The CDR3 reads CASSFPGVQKAFF. DNA of the CDR3: TGTGCCAGCAGCTTCCCTGGAGTGCAAAAAGCTTTCTTT. Combining the CDR3 with reference TRBV7-2 and TRBJ1-1 gives the whole variable domain GAGVSQSPSNKVTEKGKDVELRCDPISGHTALYWYRQSLGQGLEFLIYFQGNSAPDKSGLPSDRFSAERTGGSVSTLTIQRTQQEDSAVYLCASSFPGVQKAFFGQGTRLTVV.

Regarding this clonotype: This is likely a read error, given that the CDR3 carries no conserved phenylalanine or tryptophan at its end. The limits of the CDR3 on the DNA are not certain, so only TCRdb's listed CDR3 is given. This sequence joins TRBV7-9 and TRBJ1-3. Termini included, the CDR3 measures 13 amino acids. Germline V gene lookup returns CDR1 SEHNR and CDR2 FQNEAQ (reference sequence). The CDR3 reads CANSLDDQEPTLS.

This chain's CDR3 is CASSLGTVKNIQYF. Written as DNA, the CDR3 is TGCGCCAGCAGCTTGGGGACAGTAAAAAACATTCAGTACTTC. The chain uses TRBV5-1 and TRBJ2-4; D perhaps matches TRBD1 (6 bases). This CDR3 contains 14 residues. Germline CDR1 is SGHRS and CDR2 is YFSETQ. Trimming shortened V by 0 bases and J by 4 bases, and 8 bases separated the two germline ends.

This chain uses TRBV2 with TRBJ2-7; no reliable D call. V was pared by 2 bases and J by 4 bases, with 15 bases between. The germline gives CDR1 SNHLY, CDR2 FYNNEI. This CDR3 region has 15 residues. CDR3 amino acids: CASSERLLGSYEQYF. The DNA for the CDR3 is TGTGCCAGCAGTGAAAGGCTTCTGGGATCTTACGAGCAGTACTTC.

Note on this clonotype: At one of its ends the junction is not consistent with the germline gene, which may arise from a read error. The chain uses TRBV4-1 and TRBJ2-7; TRBD2 matches 7 bases. Looked up from germline, CDR1 is MGHRA and CDR2 is YSYEKL. The CDR3 runs to 15 residues. As DNA, the CDR3 is TGCGCCAGCTGCCAAGAGAGGGGAGGGAGGTGCGAGGAGTACTTC. Amino acid sequence: CASCQERGGRCEEYF.

This clonotype has a count of ten or more. The chain is built from TRBV5-6 and TRBJ2-3; D is undetermined. The CDR3 extends over 12 amino acids. The germline CDR1 and CDR2 sequences are SGHDT and YYEEEE. V was pared by 1 base and J by 4 bases, with 4 bases between. The CDR3 DNA reads TGTGCCAGCAGCTTGCCGGCAGATACGCAGTATTTT. Amino acids: CASSLPADTQYF.

This clonotype has a single count. The junction departs from the called germline gene at one end, perhaps through a read error. The chain recombines TRBV6-2 or TRBV6-3 with TRBJ2-7; D is uncertain. The CDR3 covers 13 residues. CDR1 MNHEY and CDR2 SVGEGT come from the germline V gene. Here the CDR3 reads CANSRLPPYEKYF. The CDR3 region has the DNA TGTGCCAACAGCCGACTCCCCCCCTACGAGAAGTACTTC.

In the case of this clonotype: A junction end diverges from the germline sequence, so it may reflect a read error. The chain combines TRBV6-1 with TRBJ2-1, with D maybe TRBD2 (6 bases). The CDR3 sequence is 14 residues long. CDR1 is MNHNS and CDR2 is SASEGT in the germline V gene. CDR3 loop: CASSGGRTGMEHFF. CDR3 nucleotide sequence: TGTGCCAGCAGTGGAGGGAGGACGGGGATGGAGCACTTCTTC.

Regarding this clonotype: The junction and the germline gene differ at one end; a read error may be behind it. Written as DNA, the CDR3 is TGCGCTAGCAGCCAAGGGTACGGATCCGAAAAAGAAAAACCGTTTTTT. Translation: CASSQGYGSEKEKPFF. The chain joins TRBV4-1 to TRBJ1-4; no definite D call. Germline values: CDR1 MGHRA, CDR2 YSYEKL. The CDR3 has 16 residues.

The chain uses TRBV11-2 and TRBJ2-7; D is possibly TRBD1 (6 bases). V was pared by 6 bases and J by 6 bases, with 12 bases between. From germline, CDR1 is SGHAT and CDR2 FQNNGV. This CDR3 has 12 amino acids. The CDR3 protein is CASSSDSCEQYF. CDR3 coding DNA: TGTGCCAGCAGTTCGGACAGCTGCGAGCAGTACTTC.

Points on this clonotype: A junction end diverges from the germline sequence, so it may reflect a read error. J is TRBJ2-5 and V is TRBV29-1; 7 positions match TRBD1. This CDR3 comprises 12 residues. The germline V gene has CDR1 SQVTM and CDR2 ANQGSEA. CDR3 nucleotide sequence: TGCAGCGCCGGACAGGCCAGATCCGCCCAGTACTTT. This sequence encodes CSAGQARSAQYF.

The chain couples TRBV28 to TRBJ2-7; D is possibly TRBD1 or TRBD2 (7 bases each). This CDR3 is 14 amino acids long. Deletions cut 6 bases from V and 2 bases from J, with 14 bases between. From germline, CDR1 is MDHEN and CDR2 SYDVKM. The DNA for the CDR3 is TGTGCCAGCAGACAGAGCGGGACAGCCTACGAGCAGTACTTC. This gives the protein CASRQSGTAYEQYF.

With respect to this clonotype: This may come from a read error, since a much larger clone is one base off. J is TRBJ2-2 and V is TRBV10-1; 14 bases fit TRBD2. The germline gives CDR1 WNHNN, CDR2 SYGVQD (reference sequence). There are 16 residues in the CDR3. The CDR3 loop is CASSGTSGSNSGELFF. CDR3 bases: TGCGCCAGCAGCGGGACTAGCGGGAGTAACAGCGGGGAGCTGTTTTTT.

This clonotype showed up just once. One junction end does not reproduce the germline sequence, and a read error may be involved. In nucleotides, the CDR3 is TGTGCCAGCAGTTCCTCCGGGAGGTGGGCCGAGGAGTACTTC. This gives the protein CASSSSGRWAEEYF. The gene calls are TRBV6-5 and TRBJ2-7; 7 positions agree with TRBD2. The germline CDR1 and CDR2 sequences are MNHEY and SVGAGI. This CDR3 contains 14 residues.

This clonotype was recorded at least ten times. This chain joins TRBV7-9 and TRBJ2-3; D gene ambiguous. This CDR3 is built from 14 residues. V was trimmed by 1 base and J by 0 bases, leaving 5 bases between them. Germline lookup yields CDR1 SEHNR and CDR2 FQNEAQ (reference sequence). In DNA, the CDR3 is TGTGCCAGCAGCTTAGAGGGAAGCACAGATACGCAGTATTTT. This gives the protein CASSLEGSTDTQYF.

Concerning this clonotype: The junction departs from the called germline gene at one end, perhaps through a read error. CDR3 loop: CAGSPRGGQYEQYF. As DNA, the CDR3 is TGTGCCGGCAGCCCTCGGGGGGGGCAGTACGAGCAGTACTTC. J is TRBJ2-7 and V is TRBV13; 8 bases are shared with TRBD2. The CDR3 covers 14 residues. The V gene's germline CDR1 is PRHDT and CDR2 FYEKMQ (reference sequence).

Comments on this clonotype: The conserved closing phenylalanine or tryptophan is absent in this CDR3, likely reflecting a read error. The DNA is omitted, as the CDR3 cannot be located on it reliably, and the CDR3 follows TCRdb's listing. CDR3: CASTGGSDTHYV. The chain couples TRBV11-2 to TRBJ2-3; no DNA check was done on the table's D call, TRBD2. Germline CDR1 and CDR2: SGHAT and FQNNGV. The CDR3 is 12 amino acids in total, end residues counted.